A selection of T cell receptor beta chains follows, all from one sample in a study of cytomegalovirus exposure and HLA in healthy donors. Generated by immunoSEQ multiplex PCR, the TCRdb table keeps only in-frame clones and is missing some. This sample carries 200,000 to 250,000 clones, 70% to 85% of them seen once, and the ten largest clones take about 0.58%. Material for sequencing was PBMCs. All receptors derive from a middle-aged woman in good health and CMV-seronegative. The CDR3 runs from the conserved cysteine through the conserved F or W. D genes are given only for firm matches. The listing skips clone size in some rows; elsewhere it reads once, few, many or a size class.

D gene: NA
V gene: TRBV7-8
J gene: TRBJ2-5
clone size: once
CDR3 DNA: TGTGCCAGCGGACGGACAGTCCAAGAGACCCAGTACTTC
CDR3 protein: CASGRTVQETQYF

D gene: TRBD2
V gene: TRBV27
J gene: TRBJ2-7
clone size: NA
CDR3 DNA: TGTGCCAGCAGTTTGACTAGCGGGGGGGGTTACGAGCAGTACTTC
CDR3 protein: CASSLTSGGGYEQYF

D gene: TRBD2
V gene: TRBV5-1
J gene: TRBJ2-7
clone size: NA
CDR3 DNA: TGCGCCAGCAGCTTGGACGGCGGGGGGACCTCCTACGAGCAGTACTTC
CDR3 protein: CASSLDGGGTSYEQYF

D gene: TRBD1
V gene: TRBV5-5
J gene: TRBJ2-7
clone size: NA
CDR3 DNA: TGTGCCAGCAGCTTTTTAGCAGGGGGTGAGGGTAGCCACGAGCAGTACTTC
CDR3 protein: CASSFLAGGEGSHEQYF

D gene: TRBD1
V gene: TRBV7-2
J gene: TRBJ1-5
clone size: NA
CDR3 DNA: TGTGCCAGCAGCTTAGGTGCAGGCAGGGGGTTATATCAGCCCCAGCATTTT
CDR3 protein: CASSLGAGRGLYQPQHF

D gene: NA
V gene: TRBV13
J gene: TRBJ1-2
clone size: NA
CDR3 DNA: TGTGCCAGCAGCTTAGCGGTCCGGGGATATGGCTACACCTTC
CDR3 protein: CASSLAVRGYGYTF

D gene: TRBD1
V gene: TRBV19
J gene: TRBJ1-2
clone size: NA
CDR3 DNA: TGTGCCAGTCTTGACAGGGCTTATGGCTACACCTTC
CDR3 protein: CASLDRAYGYTF

D gene: NA
V gene: TRBV29-1
J gene: TRBJ1-6
clone size: NA
CDR3 DNA: TGCAGCGTCACGGAGCGATTACAGGGTGCGATCTATAATTCACCCCTCCACTTT
CDR3 protein: CSVTERLQGAIYNSPLHF

D gene: NA
V gene: TRBV29-1
J gene: TRBJ2-2
clone size: NA
CDR3 DNA: TGCAGCGTTCCAGGGCCCGGGGAGCTGTTTTTT
CDR3 protein: CSVPGPGELFF

D gene: NA
V gene: TRBV10-3
J gene: TRBJ2-3
clone size: NA
CDR3 DNA: TGTGCCATCAGTGGGGCAGGGGTCAGCACAGATACGCAGTATTTT
CDR3 protein: CAISGAGVSTDTQYF

D gene: NA
V gene: TRBV6-1
J gene: TRBJ1-1
clone size: NA
CDR3 DNA: TGTGCCAGCAGTGGCCGCCGGGGGGCGCTGAGGGACACTGAAGCTTTCTTT
CDR3 protein: CASSGRRGALRDTEAFF

D gene: NA
V gene: TRBV27
J gene: TRBJ2-1
clone size: NA
CDR3 DNA: TGTGCCAGCAGTCCAACAGGTAACTCCTACAATGAGCAGTTCTTC
CDR3 protein: CASSPTGNSYNEQFF

D gene: NA
V gene: TRBV19
J gene: TRBJ1-1
clone size: NA
CDR3 DNA: TGTGCCAGTAGTACACCGAGGGCCTGGACTGAAGCTTTCTTT
CDR3 protein: CASSTPRAWTEAFF

D gene: NA
V gene: TRBV10-3
J gene: TRBJ2-7
clone size: NA
CDR3 DNA: TGTGCCATCAGCCCCCCTCCCGGGTACGAGCAGTACTTC
CDR3 protein: CAISPPPGYEQYF

D gene: NA
V gene: TRBV9
J gene: TRBJ2-7
clone size: once
CDR3 DNA: TGTGCCAGCAGCGTAGGCCACAGGGATACCTACGAGCAGTACTTC
CDR3 protein: CASSVGHRDTYEQYF

D gene: TRBD2
V gene: TRBV5-1
J gene: TRBJ2-2
clone size: NA
CDR3 DNA: TGCGCCAGCAGCCTGGGGGGGGGAGTGGGGGAGCTGTTTTTT
CDR3 protein: CASSLGGGVGELFF

D gene: NA
V gene: TRBV6-5
J gene: TRBJ1-1
clone size: NA
CDR3 DNA: TGTGCCAGCATTAGATCATCGAACACTGAAGCTTTCTTT
CDR3 protein: CASIRSSNTEAFF

D gene: NA
V gene: TRBV4-3
J gene: TRBJ2-7
clone size: NA
CDR3 DNA: TGCGCCAGCAGCCAAGATAATCTCAGGGACTACGAGCAGTACTTC
CDR3 protein: CASSQDNLRDYEQYF

D gene: TRBD1
V gene: TRBV9
J gene: TRBJ1-1
clone size: NA
CDR3 DNA: TGTGCCAGCAGCTCCACAGGGGTGATGAACACTGAAGCTTTCTTT
CDR3 protein: CASSSTGVMNTEAFF

D gene: NA
V gene: TRBV5-1
J gene: TRBJ2-2
clone size: NA
CDR3 DNA: TGCGCCAGCAGCTCACAGGGGAACACCGGGGAGCTGTTTTTT
CDR3 protein: CASSSQGNTGELFF

D gene: NA
V gene: TRBV18
J gene: TRBJ2-7
clone size: NA
CDR3 DNA: TGTGCCAGCTCACCCCTCCCTGACAGTACCTACGAGCAGTACTTC
CDR3 protein: CASSPLPDSTYEQYF

D gene: NA
V gene: TRBV7-7
J gene: TRBJ2-7
clone size: NA
CDR3 DNA: TGTGCTAGCAGCTTAGAACAGGGAGAAGCCTACGAGCAGTACTTC
CDR3 protein: CASSLEQGEAYEQYF

D gene: NA
V gene: TRBV11-3
J gene: TRBJ2-1
clone size: NA
CDR3 DNA: TGTGCCAGCAGCCACGACAGCTACAATGAGCAGTTCTTC
CDR3 protein: CASSHDSYNEQFF

D gene: NA
V gene: TRBV14
J gene: TRBJ1-2
clone size: NA
CDR3 DNA: TGTGCCAGCAGCCAGTCCGGGAACCGCTATGGCTACACCTTC
CDR3 protein: CASSQSGNRYGYTF

D gene: NA
V gene: TRBV4-3
J gene: TRBJ1-1
clone size: NA
CDR3 DNA: TGCGCCAGCAGCCAAGAAGGTACAGGCGGCCCGACAGGCCGGAGCACTGAAGCTTTCTTT
CDR3 protein: CASSQEGTGGPTGRSTEAFF

D gene: TRBD1
V gene: TRBV6-6
J gene: TRBJ2-7
clone size: NA
CDR3 DNA: TGTGCCAGCAGCGCACCGGGACAGGATAGTTCCTACGAGCAGTACTTC
CDR3 protein: CASSAPGQDSSYEQYF

D gene: NA
V gene: TRBV6-6
J gene: TRBJ2-7
clone size: NA
CDR3 DNA: TGTGCCAGCAGTTACTCCCTAGACTCCTACGAGCAGTACTTC
CDR3 protein: CASSYSLDSYEQYF

D gene: NA
V gene: TRBV5-4
J gene: TRBJ1-1
clone size: NA
CDR3 DNA: TGTGCCAGCAGCTTGGACAGGCATGAAGCTTTCTTT
CDR3 protein: CASSLDRHEAFF

D gene: NA
V gene: TRBV7-9
J gene: TRBJ1-1
clone size: NA
CDR3 DNA: TGTGCCAGCAGCTTAGGCGGGCGGGGGATGAACACTGAAGCTTTCTTT
CDR3 protein: CASSLGGRGMNTEAFF

D gene: NA
V gene: TRBV13
J gene: TRBJ1-4
clone size: NA
CDR3 DNA: TGTGCCAGCAGCTCTGATGAAAAACTGTTTTTT
CDR3 protein: CASSSDEKLFF

D gene: NA
V gene: TRBV10-1
J gene: TRBJ1-2
clone size: NA
CDR3 DNA: TGCGCCAGCAAATCCCGGCCGGGAACGATCTATGGCTACACCTTC
CDR3 protein: CASKSRPGTIYGYTF

D gene: NA
V gene: TRBV19
J gene: TRBJ2-6
clone size: NA
CDR3 DNA: TGTGCCACCTTGGACAGATCTGGGGCCAACGTCCTGACTTTC
CDR3 protein: CATLDRSGANVLTF

D gene: NA
V gene: TRBV6-1
J gene: TRBJ1-5
clone size: NA
CDR3 DNA: TGTGCCAGCAGTGAAACGGGGATTCAGCCCCAGCATTTT
CDR3 protein: CASSETGIQPQHF

D gene: NA
V gene: TRBV5-6
J gene: TRBJ2-7
clone size: NA
CDR3 DNA: TGTGCCAGCAGCTTGACCGGTCCCTACGAGCAGTACTTC
CDR3 protein: CASSLTGPYEQYF

D gene: NA
V gene: TRBV6-5
J gene: TRBJ2-5
clone size: NA
CDR3 DNA: TGTGCCAGTTCTCCGGGCTTCAGGGAAGGAGAGACCCAGTACTTC
CDR3 protein: CASSPGFREGETQYF

D gene: NA
V gene: TRBV18
J gene: TRBJ1-5
clone size: NA
CDR3 DNA: TGTGCCAGCTCACCCGTCCGGGTTGTTGAGCCCCAGCATTTT
CDR3 protein: CASSPVRVVEPQHF

D gene: NA
V gene: TRBV7-3
J gene: TRBJ2-7
clone size: NA
CDR3 DNA: TGTGCCAGCAGCTTAACGGCGGGACCCACCTACGAGCAGTACTTC
CDR3 protein: CASSLTAGPTYEQYF

D gene: NA
V gene: TRBV30
J gene: TRBJ2-1
clone size: NA
CDR3 DNA: TGTGCCTGGACCTCAGGGCTGAGTGAGCAGTTCTTC
CDR3 protein: CAWTSGLSEQFF

D gene: NA
V gene: TRBV7-2
J gene: TRBJ2-3
clone size: NA
CDR3 DNA: TGTGCCAGCAGCTTAGTAAAAACAGGGCTCACAGATACGCAGTATTTT
CDR3 protein: CASSLVKTGLTDTQYF

D gene: TRBD1
V gene: TRBV7-9
J gene: TRBJ2-7
clone size: once
CDR3 DNA: TGTGCCAGCAGCTTAAGTAACAGGGGGCACGAGCAGTACTTC
CDR3 protein: CASSLSNRGHEQYF

D gene: NA
V gene: TRBV5-4
J gene: TRBJ2-3
clone size: NA
CDR3 DNA: TGTGCCAGCAGCTTGCGGGGGGCTGGGGATACGCAGTATTTT
CDR3 protein: CASSLRGAGDTQYF

D gene: NA
V gene: TRBV4-3
J gene: TRBJ2-2
clone size: NA
CDR3 DNA: TGCGCCAGCAGCCAAGAACCACAGGGAAACACCGGGGAGCTGTTTTTT
CDR3 protein: CASSQEPQGNTGELFF

D gene: TRBD1
V gene: TRBV5-1
J gene: TRBJ2-5
clone size: once
CDR3 DNA: TGCGCCAGCAGCCCGGGACAGGGGCCCCCAGAGACCCAGTACTTC
CDR3 protein: CASSPGQGPPETQYF

D gene: TRBD2
V gene: TRBV10-3
J gene: TRBJ2-3
clone size: NA
CDR3 DNA: TGTGCCATCAGTGAAGTGGGGGGGACAGATACGCAGTATTTT
CDR3 protein: CAISEVGGTDTQYF

D gene: NA
V gene: TRBV2
J gene: TRBJ1-4
clone size: NA
CDR3 DNA: TGTGCCAGCAGTGTACAGGGAACAACTAATGAAAAACTGTTTTTT
CDR3 protein: CASSVQGTTNEKLFF

D gene: NA
V gene: TRBV2
J gene: TRBJ1-2
clone size: NA
CDR3 DNA: TGTGCCAGCAGAACGGGCCCAGGGTATGGCTACCCCTTC
CDR3 protein: CASRTGPGYGYPF

D gene: TRBD1
V gene: TRBV6-5
J gene: TRBJ1-2
clone size: NA
CDR3 DNA: TGTGCCAGCAGCTCCGGGACAGGGGATGGCTACACCTTC
CDR3 protein: CASSSGTGDGYTF